This is a list of T cell receptor beta chains from one sample in a study of T cells in Graves' hyperthyroidism and ophthalmopathy. TCRdb redid the calling of the multiplex PCR reads with MiXCR, one entry per CDR3 protein. Seen here are some 550,000 distinct CDR3 sequences, around 15% observed once, and the top ten hold roughly 3.5%. Sequencing was done on a sample of blood. All receptors derive from a woman in her thirties or forties with Graves' ophthalmopathy. The CDR3 runs from the conserved cysteine through the conserved F or W.

V gene	J gene	CDR3 protein
TRBV6-1	TRBJ2-3	CASFSKGRTDTQYF
TRBV27	TRBJ2-7	CASSLSTNSYEQYF
TRBV5-1	TRBJ2-3	CASSFGLAGGSDTQYF
TRBV7-6	.	CASSLAGNNEQYF
TRBV6-1	TRBJ2-7	CASSPGDRAVYEQYF
TRBV12-3/TRBV12-4	TRBJ1-5	CASTLGQFGSNQPQHF
TRBV9	TRBJ2-1	CASSRGLTSYNEQFF
TRBV6-1	TRBJ2-7	CASSEGAGYYEQYF
TRBV24-1	TRBJ2-3	CATSDPGQGSTDTQYF
TRBV2	TRBJ1-2	CASRDETPINYGYTF
TRBV20-1	TRBJ2-1	CSARDALAPYNEQFF
TRBV6-1	TRBJ1-1	CASSRDRREAFF
TRBV4-1	TRBJ1-1	CASSHLTAYAEAFF
TRBV10-3	TRBJ2-3	CAISEGLAGGSDTQYF
TRBV6-1	TRBJ1-1	CASRPVHGEAFF
TRBV20-1	TRBJ2-2	CSARGLMRMNTGELFF
TRBV29-1	TRBJ2-7	CSVEVTGGAYEQYF
TRBV5-1	TRBJ1-1	CAGSLQGTEAFF
TRBV5-1	TRBJ1-6	CASSLVAVGSPLHF
TRBV11-2	TRBJ1-3	CASTGTGIGTIYF
TRBV19	TRBJ1-1	CASRTGQGSNTEAFF
TRBV3-1	TRBJ1-1	CASTGQVPNTEAFF
TRBV5-1	TRBJ1-6	CASRGGDSYNSPLHF
TRBV6-2/TRBV6-3	TRBJ2-5	CASTYGPRRGGVETQYF
TRBV2	TRBJ1-1	CASSGDRFNTEAFF
TRBV20-1	TRBJ2-5	CSAPLGGLGETQYF
TRBV6-2/TRBV6-3	TRBJ2-1	CASRGGGGNFIKASSYNEQFF
TRBV12-3/TRBV12-4	TRBJ2-3	CASNALAGADTQYF
TRBV7-2	TRBJ2-7	CASIIKAGDSSYEQYF
TRBV19	TRBJ2-5	CASSTDREETQYF
TRBV12-3/TRBV12-4	TRBJ1-6	CASSFGQGGGSNSPLHF
TRBV5-1	TRBJ2-1	CASSLKGRSSYNEQFF
TRBV3-1	TRBJ1-5	CASSQYTGLTPQHF
TRBV14	TRBJ2-7	CASSQEYYRGRGGYEQYF
TRBV7-2	TRBJ2-7	CASSPTGNEQYF
TRBV7-9	TRBJ2-5	CASSLESQTETQYF
TRBV9	TRBJ2-7	CASSASGTGVYEQYF
TRBV30	TRBJ1-5	CAWSLRAGGNSNQPQHF
TRBV6-1	TRBJ1-1	CASTVGQWTTEAFF
TRBV29-1	TRBJ2-7	CSVLHGPYEQYF
TRBV7-2	TRBJ2-3	CASSLALAGGTTDTQYF
TRBV10-3	TRBJ2-3	CAISDRSIDTQYF
TRBV5-1	TRBJ2-7	CASSPGTSGFFDEQYF
TRBV11-2	TRBJ1-5	CASSLDWSQPQHF
TRBV30	TRBJ2-2	CAWRPHRGTNTGELFF
TRBV18	TRBJ1-2	CASSPGEGRYGYTF
TRBV3-1	TRBJ2-1	CASSQGSHNEQFF